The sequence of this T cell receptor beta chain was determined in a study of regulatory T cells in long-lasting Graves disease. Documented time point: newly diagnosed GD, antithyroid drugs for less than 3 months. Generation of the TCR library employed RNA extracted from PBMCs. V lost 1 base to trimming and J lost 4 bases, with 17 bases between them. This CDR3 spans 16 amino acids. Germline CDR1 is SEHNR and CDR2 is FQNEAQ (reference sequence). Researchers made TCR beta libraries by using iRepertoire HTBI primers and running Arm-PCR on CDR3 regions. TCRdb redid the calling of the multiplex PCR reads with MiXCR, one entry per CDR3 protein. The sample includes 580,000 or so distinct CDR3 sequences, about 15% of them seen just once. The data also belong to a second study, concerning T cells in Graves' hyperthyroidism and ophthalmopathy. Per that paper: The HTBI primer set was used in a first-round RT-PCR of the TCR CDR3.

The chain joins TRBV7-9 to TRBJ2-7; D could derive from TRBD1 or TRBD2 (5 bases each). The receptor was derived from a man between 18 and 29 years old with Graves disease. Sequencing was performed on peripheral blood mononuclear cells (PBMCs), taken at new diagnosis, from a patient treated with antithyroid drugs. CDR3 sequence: CASSLDRGALQYEQYF. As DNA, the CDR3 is TGTGCCAGCAGCTTAGATAGAGGGGCCCTCCAGTACGAGCAGTACTTC.